This TCR beta chain came from a study of T cells in Graves' hyperthyroidism and ophthalmopathy (dated by TCRdb to between 2018 and 2020). About the study as a whole: Peripheral blood was sampled at the time of initial diagnosis, prior to any treatment. After blood sampling, hyperthyroidism patients were treated with methimazole at a starting dose of 30 mg daily, and ophthalmopathy patients were treated with high-dose intravenous methylprednisolone. The paper describes TCR Vbeta CDR3 sequencing of 135 peripheral blood samples, made up of fewer than 50 ophthalmopathy patients, 70 to 75 hyperthyroidism patients and 17 progressor patients. The 100 or so discovery patients were divided at random into training and test sets in a 7:3 ratio. Prospective prediction of ophthalmopathy was tested in an independent validation cohort of approximately 19 hyperthyroidism patients and 15 to 17 patients who later progressed to ophthalmopathy. Thyroid tissue and blood T-cell repertoires from roughly 6 Graves' hyperthyroidism patients were also compared in the study. To identify distinguishing TCR V-J signatures, a discovery cohort of about 100 patients was used, comprising under 45 with Graves' ophthalmopathy and 57 with stable Graves' hyperthyroidism. The research as a whole found: A model built on a 13 V-J signature distinguished ophthalmopathy from stable hyperthyroidism, reaching around 90% sensitivity and approximately 83% specificity in cross-validation and 80%/75% in testing. Sample size was not statistically predetermined, and blinding of investigators to group allocation was not performed. During validation, the model predicted progression to ophthalmopathy a median of about 6.3 months ahead of onset, with around 70% sensitivity and about 75% specificity. Most expanded thyroid clonotypes (frequency above 0.001) were also detected in blood, suggesting blood repertoires may reflect thyroid immune responses.

TCR beta CDR3 regions were amplified from RNA transcripts. For the first round of RT-PCR on the TCR CDR3, the HTBI primer set was used together with the Qiagen OneStep RT-PCR kit. A second multiplex PCR round built the libraries, followed by size selection and purification. Libraries were sequenced paired-end with 100 bp reads on an Illumina HiSeq2000. As for the authors' bioinformatics: Raw data were processed with SOAPnuke, discarding reads with adapters, uncalled bases, mean Phred below 15, or no exact constant-primer or identifier match. High-quality paired reads were merged using COPE v1.2.5, and each unique nucleotide sequence was defined as a clonotype. MiTCR v1.1 was used to align the clonotypes against IMGT TRBV, TRBD and TRBJ reference segments. The analysis included only V-J combinations with a frequency above 0.0001, which together covered over 98% of the repertoires. The TCS score was defined as the ratio of F50 (clonal expansion) to E x V (chaos), calculated using BLOSUM62-based TCRdist between CDR3 peptides within each V-J. Welch's t-statistics and random forest reduced some 510 V-J features to 13, which were used in a naive Bayes classifier (R e1071). TCRdb trimmed the raw reads at Q25, called clones with MiXCR and kept productive beta chains. Rows are unified per CDR3 protein, each entry keeping the most common DNA and genes. The V and J calls reflect TCRdb's pipeline rather than the authors' work. Across this sample there are 500,000 to 650,000 distinct CDR3 sequences, with 12% to 15% seen only once. The top ten clones comprise over 11% of the sample.

Graves' hyperthyroidism was defined as stable when no progression to ophthalmopathy occurred over 18 months of follow-up. Hyperthyroidism patients were newly diagnosed, with disease duration under 2 months, and aged 18 to 65 years. Any patient with an uncontrolled infection, another autoimmune disease, pregnancy or lactation was excluded. Clinical symptoms, serum thyroxine and TRAb, thyroid ultrasound, and orbital computed tomography formed the basis for the diagnoses. PBMCs were isolated from around 10 ml of fresh peripheral blood by Ficoll-Paque density gradient centrifugation. Trizol reagent was used to extract total RNA, and RNA quality was then checked on an Agilent 2100 Bioanalyzer. This clonotype was counted ten times or more. Its antigen is currently not known. The junction shows a germline mismatch at one end, possibly a read error. CDR1 LGHDT and CDR2 YNNKEL are derived from the germline V gene (reference sequence). Inclusive of the bounding cysteine and phenylalanine, the CDR3 is 16 residues long. Only the CDR3 portion is preserved as DNA: 48 bases, with reading frame beginning at the first base.

Sequences were obtained from blood. This sequence was found in a woman in her thirties or forties with Graves' hyperthyroidism. This sequence uses TRBV3-1 and TRBJ2-3; 14 nucleotides in the junction match TRBD2. The DNA is TGTGCCAGCAGACAAGGGACTAGCGGGAGTACAGATACGCAGTATTTT. This codes for CASRQGTSGSTDTQYF.